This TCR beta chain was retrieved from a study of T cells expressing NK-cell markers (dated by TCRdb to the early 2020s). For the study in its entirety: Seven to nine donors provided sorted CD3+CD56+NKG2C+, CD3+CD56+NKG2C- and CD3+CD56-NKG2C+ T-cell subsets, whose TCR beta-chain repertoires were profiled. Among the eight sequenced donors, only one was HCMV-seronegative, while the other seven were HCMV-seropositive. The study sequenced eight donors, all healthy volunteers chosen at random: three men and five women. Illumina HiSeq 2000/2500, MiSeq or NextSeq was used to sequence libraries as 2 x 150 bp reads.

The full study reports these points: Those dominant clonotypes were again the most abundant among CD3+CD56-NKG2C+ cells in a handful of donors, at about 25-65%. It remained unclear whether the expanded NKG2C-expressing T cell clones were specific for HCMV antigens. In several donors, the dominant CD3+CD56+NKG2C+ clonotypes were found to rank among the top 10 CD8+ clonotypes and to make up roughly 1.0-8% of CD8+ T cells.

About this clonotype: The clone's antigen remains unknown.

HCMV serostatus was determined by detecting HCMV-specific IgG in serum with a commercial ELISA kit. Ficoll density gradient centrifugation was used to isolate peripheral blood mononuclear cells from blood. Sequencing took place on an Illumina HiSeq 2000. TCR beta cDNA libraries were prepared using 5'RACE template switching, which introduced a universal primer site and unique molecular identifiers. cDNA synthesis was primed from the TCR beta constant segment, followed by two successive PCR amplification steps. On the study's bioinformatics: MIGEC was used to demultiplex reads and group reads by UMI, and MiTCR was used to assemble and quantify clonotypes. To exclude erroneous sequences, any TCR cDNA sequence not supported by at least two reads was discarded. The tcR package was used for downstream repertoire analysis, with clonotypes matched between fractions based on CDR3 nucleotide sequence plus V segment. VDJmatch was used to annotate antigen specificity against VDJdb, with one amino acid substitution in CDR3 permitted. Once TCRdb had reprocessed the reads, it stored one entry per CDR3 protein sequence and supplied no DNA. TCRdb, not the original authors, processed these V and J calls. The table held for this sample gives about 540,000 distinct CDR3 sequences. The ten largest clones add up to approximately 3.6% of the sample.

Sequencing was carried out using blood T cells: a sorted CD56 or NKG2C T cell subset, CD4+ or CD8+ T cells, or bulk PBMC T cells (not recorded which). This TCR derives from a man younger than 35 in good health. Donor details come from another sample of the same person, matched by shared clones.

CDR3 region: CSVPQGFYGYTF. The rearrangement combines TRBV29-1 with TRBJ1-2; the D call of TRBD1 rests on TCRdb alone, since no DNA is present to check it. CDR1 and CDR2, looked up from the germline V gene, are SQVTM and ANQGSEA. Counted from cysteine to phenylalanine, this CDR3 has 12 amino acids. Only the protein is available. Reference TRBV29-1 and TRBJ1-2 proteins supply the regions before and after the CDR3; the full variable domain is: SAVISQKPSRDICQRGTSLTIQCQVDSQVTMMFWYRQQPGQSLTLIATANQGSEATYESGFVIDKFPISRPNLTFSTLTVSNMSPEDSSIYLCSVPQGFYGYTFGSGTRLTVV.